This T cell receptor beta chain emerged from a study of cytomegalovirus exposure and HLA in healthy donors. Measured with immunoSEQ multiplex PCR; TCRdb has only the in-frame clones, and not every one. The sample includes almost 75,000 clones, about 85% seen only once; the top ten take about 3%. The CDR3 covers 15 residues. From germline, CDR1 is SGHNT and CDR2 YENEEA. Trimming at V came to 5 bases and at J to 1 base, leaving 6 bases not matched to a gene. V is TRBV11-3 and J is TRBJ1-1, with 8 positions matching TRBD1. This TCR came from a man between 25 and 39 years old in good health and CMV-seronegative. Material for sequencing was PBMCs. The CDR3 nucleotides read TGTGCCAGCAGCCCGTGGACAGGGACGAACACTGAAGCTTTCTTT. This gives the protein CASSPWTGTNTEAFF.